Each of the 9 T cell receptor beta chains below was sequenced from the same sample in a study of PD-1 blockade in classical Hodgkin lymphoma. Generated by immunoSEQ multiplex PCR, the TCRdb table keeps only in-frame clones and is missing some. The sample carries 70,000 or so clones, roughly 92% recorded once. Indicated time point: newly diagnosed, previously untreated cHL patient sample. Material: peripheral blood mononuclear cells (PBMCs). These receptors originate from a human donor with classical Hodgkin lymphoma.

This chain uses TRBV4-2 with TRBJ2-3; 8 positions agree with TRBD2. Germline CDR1 and CDR2: LGHNA and YNFKEQ. V was clipped by 0 bases and J by 0 bases; unmatched bases: 5. CDR3 size: 17 residues. The CDR3 DNA reads TGTGCCAGCAGCCAAGATGGTCGGGGGGGCAGCACAGATACGCAGTATTTT. Amino acid sequence: CASSQDGRGGSTDTQYF.

Comments on this clone: A junction boundary mismatches the germline segment, possibly from a read error. The CDR3 DNA reads as TGTGCCAGCAGCTTAGAGACTAGCGGGGGGGGAGGCTTT. Its protein product is CASSLETSGGGGF. The chain carries TRBV11-2 and TRBJ2-3, with 14 bases aligning to TRBD2. The CDR3 has 13 residues. From germline, CDR1 is SGHAT and CDR2 FQNNGV.

The CDR3 is CASSPTGLAGAYNEQFF. The CDR3 bases are TGTGCCAGCAGTCCCACGGGCCTAGCGGGGGCCTACAATGAGCAGTTCTTC. V gene TRBV2 combines with J gene TRBJ2-1; TRBD2 aligns across 10 bases. Germline CDR1 reads SNHLY; CDR2 reads FYNNEI. The CDR3 consists of 17 residues. Trimming at V came to 5 bases and at J to 2 bases, leaving 9 bases not matched to a gene.

This clone appeared once. This chain joins TRBV10-3 and TRBJ1-2, with D perhaps TRBD1 (5 bases). Germline V gene sequence: CDR1 ENHRY, CDR2 SYGVKD. This CDR3 has 15 residues. Trimming cost V 6 bases and J 1 base, with 15 bases left between them. This CDR3 is CAIRGVAPLNYGYTF. DNA of the CDR3: TGTGCCATCAGGGGGGTGGCACCTCTTAACTATGGCTACACCTTC.

This clone occurred once. The chain carries TRBV28 and TRBJ2-3; 8 bases match TRBD2. The germline V gene encodes CDR1 MDHEN and CDR2 SYDVKM. The CDR3 runs to 16 residues. V shed 6 bases and J 5 bases; nucleotides not matched to a gene: 13. The CDR3 nucleotides read TGTGCCAGCAGCCTACCAGGACTAGCAACAGGAGATACGCAGTATTTT. It encodes CASSLPGLATGDTQYF.

The chain carries TRBV5-1 and TRBJ2-1, with D uncertain. CDR3 length equals 14 residues. The V gene's germline CDR1 is SGHRS and CDR2 YFSETQ. Trimming cost V 0 bases and J 9 bases, with 13 bases left between them. The CDR3 region is CASSLEARKGEQFF. The CDR3, as DNA: TGCGCCAGCAGCTTGGAAGCGCGAAAGGGTGAGCAGTTCTTC.

The table lists this clone with a count of one. This chain connects TRBV6-5 to TRBJ1-4; 7 bases map to TRBD1. CDR1 MNHEY and CDR2 SVGAGI come from the germline V gene. The CDR3 runs 14 residues. The junction had 8 bases not matched to a gene; V was cut back by 6 bases and J by 7 bases. The CDR3 region is CASSTDRAREKLFF. DNA of the CDR3: TGTGCCAGCAGCACCGACAGGGCTCGTGAAAAACTGTTTTTT.

This chain uses TRBV5-5 with TRBJ1-2; D is perhaps TRBD1 (5 bases). Between the trimmed V and J ends, which lost 2 bases and 8 bases, there was a span of 13 bases. This CDR3 is built from 13 residues. Germline loops: CDR1 SGHKS, CDR2 YYEKEE (reference sequence). The CDR3 DNA is TGTGCCAGCAGCTTTTGGCAGGGTGGGGGCTACACCTTC. Translating it yields CASSFWQGGGYTF.

The chain recombines TRBV11-2 with TRBJ1-4; 8 bases are a match to TRBD1. V lost 3 bases, J lost 6 bases, and 12 bases stayed unmatched. The germline CDR1 and CDR2 sequences are SGHAT and FQNNGV. The CDR3 sequence is 17 residues long. In DNA form, the CDR3 reads TGTGCCAGCAGCTTCGACCCTACGGCAGGGGGCTATGAAAAACTGTTTTTT. This codes for CASSFDPTAGGYEKLFF.